These T cell receptor beta chains were read from a single sample in a study of T cells in localized non-small cell lung cancer. TCRdb keeps only in-frame clones here, not all; method: immunoSEQ multiplex PCR. This sample has around 25,000 clones, with approximately 86% found just once. Material: peripheral blood, obtained before any cancer treatment. The receptor source for this set is a female donor aged 60 or older with stage I lung adenocarcinoma. The CDR3 runs from the conserved cysteine through the conserved F or W. A D gene is named only where the DNA matches it firmly. Rows give clone size only sometimes, using once, few, many, or a class for an expanded clone.

DNA	CDR3	size	J	V	D
TGTGCCAGCCGAGGCTTTGGACAAGTGAACACTGAAGCTTTCTTT	CASRGFGQVNTEAFF	-	TRBJ1-1	TRBV28	-
TGTGCCAGCAGCTTAGATACGGGTTTCAACACTGAAGCTTTCTTT	CASSLDTGFNTEAFF	-	TRBJ1-1	TRBV11-2	-
TGTGCCATCAGTAGACAGGGGAACACTGAAGCTTTCTTT	CAISRQGNTEAFF	-	TRBJ1-1	TRBV10-3	TRBD1
TGTGCCAGCATCCGAGTGAACACTGAAGCTTTCTTT	CASIRVNTEAFF	-	TRBJ1-1	TRBV2	-
TGTGCCACCAGCAGAGGGGGACGCCGAATCTCTGGAAACACCATATATTTT	CATSRGGRRISGNTIYF	-	TRBJ1-3	TRBV15	-
TGTGCCAGCAGTGAGGGCGGGATCCGTAGCGAGCAGTACTTC	CASSEGGIRSEQYF	-	TRBJ2-7	TRBV2	-
TGTGCCAGCAGTTACTCTCAGGGGACGCCCCAGCATTTT	CASSYSQGTPQHF	-	TRBJ1-5	TRBV6-5	-
TGTGCCAGCAGCGTTATCACAGGGATGGATGGCTACACCTTC	CASSVITGMDGYTF	-	TRBJ1-2	TRBV9	-
TGCACCAGCAGCCAAGCCCGTGGACAGGGGACCGAAGCTTTCTTT	CTSSQARGQGTEAFF	-	TRBJ1-1	TRBV1	-
TGTGCCAGCAGCTCTGGGACTAGCTGGAATGAGCAGTTCTTC	CASSSGTSWNEQFF	-	TRBJ2-1	TRBV7-9	TRBD2
TGTGCCAGCAGCTTAAAGCCTAGCGGGAGAAACTACAATGAGCAGTTCTTC	CASSLKPSGRNYNEQFF	-	TRBJ2-1	TRBV7-3	TRBD2
TGTGCCTGGAGTGTTTCTATTGGAGATACGCAGTATTTT	CAWSVSIGDTQYF	-	TRBJ2-3	TRBV30	-
TGTGCCAGCCGGGACGGAGGGAGCAATCAGCCCCAGCATTTT	CASRDGGSNQPQHF	few	TRBJ1-5	TRBV2	-
TGCGCCAGCTGGACTAGCGGGGGACCGAACACCGGGGAGCTGTTTTTT	CASWTSGGPNTGELFF	-	TRBJ2-2	TRBV5-1	TRBD2
TGTGCCAGCAGTCCACGGGACAGGGGCTCCTACGAGCAGTACTTC	CASSPRDRGSYEQYF	-	TRBJ2-7	TRBV27	TRBD1
TGTGCCAGCAGCCTGGGGACTAGCGGGGGGTTCACAGATACGCAGTATTTT	CASSLGTSGGFTDTQYF	-	TRBJ2-3	TRBV7-9	TRBD2
TGTGCCAGCAGACAGGGGCCTGACAATGAGCAGTTCTTC	CASRQGPDNEQFF	-	TRBJ2-1	TRBV7-3	TRBD1
TGTGCCAGCAGTAACAGGGGCGGGGATGGCTACACCTTC	CASSNRGGDGYTF	-	TRBJ1-2	TRBV6-6	TRBD1
TGTGCCAGCAGCCGTAGCGGGGGGGCCGAAGATACGCAGTATTTT	CASSRSGGAEDTQYF	-	TRBJ2-3	TRBV7-9	TRBD2
TGTGCCAGCAGTTTATGGCGGAGGGGAGTATTCTCATACAATGAGCAGTTCTTC	CASSLWRRGVFSYNEQFF	few	TRBJ2-1	TRBV27	-
TGTGTCGGCAGGGATCTAACTAACTATGGCTACACCTTC	CVGRDLTNYGYTF	-	TRBJ1-2	TRBV6-1	-
TGTGCCATCGGGGGGAACTTGGGCAAAGCTTTCTTT	CAIGGNLGKAFF	-	TRBJ1-1	TRBV10-3	-
TGTGCCAGCAGAAAAGGGGACACCATGGGTGAGACCCAGTACTTC	CASRKGDTMGETQYF	-	TRBJ2-5	TRBV7-2	-
TGTGCCAGCAGCTTAGCAGGGCTGAACACTGAAGCTTTCTTT	CASSLAGLNTEAFF	-	TRBJ1-1	TRBV11-3	-
TGTGCCAGTAGTATGGGTTTGATCAGGGGGAATCAGCCCCAGCATTTT	CASSMGLIRGNQPQHF	-	TRBJ1-5	TRBV19	TRBD1
TGTGCCAGCAGTCTACAGGACTCCTATGGCTACACCTTC	CASSLQDSYGYTF	-	TRBJ1-2	TRBV6-1	-
TGTGCCAGCAGCTCGGTAGGGGGGAAGGACACTGAAGCTTTCTTT	CASSSVGGKDTEAFF	-	TRBJ1-1	TRBV5-4	-
TGTGCCAGGGCTGAAGCTAGCAATCAGCCCCAGCATTTT	CARAEASNQPQHF	-	TRBJ1-5	TRBV21-1	-
TGTGCCAGCAGCTTGAGGACAGGGATAAGCAATCAGCCCCAGCATTTT	CASSLRTGISNQPQHF	-	TRBJ1-5	TRBV5-6	TRBD1
TGTGCCAGCAGTGCACGGACAGGGACTGGGGCCAACGTCCTGACTTTC	CASSARTGTGANVLTF	-	TRBJ2-6	TRBV2	TRBD1
TGTGCCAGCAAATTCACAGCTAACTATGGCTACACCTTC	CASKFTANYGYTF	-	TRBJ1-2	TRBV6-1	-
TGCGCCAGCAGCGGGGTAAGCACAGATACGCAGTATTTT	CASSGVSTDTQYF	once	TRBJ2-3	TRBV5-1	-
TGTGCCAGTAGTAGCGCACAGGGATCCAGCCCCTATGGCTACACCTTC	CASSSAQGSSPYGYTF	-	TRBJ1-2	TRBV19	-
TGTGCCAGCTCACCGGGCATCAGGGGCGCTTACAATGAGCAGTTCTTC	CASSPGIRGAYNEQFF	-	TRBJ2-1	TRBV18	-
TGTGCCTGGAGTGACACTAGCGGGAGGGTATCTAGGAATGAGCAGTTCTTC	CAWSDTSGRVSRNEQFF	-	TRBJ2-1	TRBV30	TRBD2
TGCGCCAGCAGCTTGGGAGGGGCGGTGTACGAGCAGTACTTC	CASSLGGAVYEQYF	-	TRBJ2-7	TRBV5-1	-
TGTGCCAGCCAGACAGGGTTGAGCACAGATACGCAGTATTTT	CASQTGLSTDTQYF	-	TRBJ2-3	TRBV11-3	TRBD1
TGTGCCAGCAGCGACAGGGGGCGAAACACTGAAGCTTTCTTT	CASSDRGRNTEAFF	-	TRBJ1-1	TRBV6-5	TRBD1
TGCGCCAGCAGCCAAGGGACACCTCCCTACGAGCAGTACTTC	CASSQGTPPYEQYF	-	TRBJ2-7	TRBV5-1	-
TGCGCCAGCAGCTATCTAGCGGGAGCCGGGGAGCTGTTTTTT	CASSYLAGAGELFF	-	TRBJ2-2	TRBV5-1	TRBD2
TGCGCCAGCAGCCCTATAACTAGCGGGAGAGGTACAGATACGCAGTATTTT	CASSPITSGRGTDTQYF	once	TRBJ2-3	TRBV5-1	TRBD2
TGCGCCAGCAGCCCCACGGGGGACACAGATACGCAGTATTTT	CASSPTGDTDTQYF	-	TRBJ2-3	TRBV5-1	-
TGCGCCAGCAGGTTGGGGACCGACACCGGGGAGCTGTTTTTT	CASRLGTDTGELFF	-	TRBJ2-2	TRBV5-1	-
TGTGCCAGCAGCCCCAAAGCCGGGACTAGGGGCACCGGGGAGCTGTTTTTT	CASSPKAGTRGTGELFF	-	TRBJ2-2	TRBV7-3	TRBD2
TGTGCCACCAGCAAGGGGGGGCGGAATCAGCCCCAGCATTTT	CATSKGGRNQPQHF	few	TRBJ1-5	TRBV15	-
TGTGCCTGGAGTGAAGAACCACCCGGGACGGGGCCACCCCTCCACTTT	CAWSEEPPGTGPPLHF	-	TRBJ1-6	TRBV30	-
TGCGCCAGCAGCCAGATTCCGGGACTAGCGGGTACGCAGTATTTT	CASSQIPGLAGTQYF	once	TRBJ2-3	TRBV4-1	TRBD2
TGTGCCAGCAGTGGGGGACCGATGAACACCGGGGAGCTGTTTTTT	CASSGGPMNTGELFF	-	TRBJ2-2	TRBV25-1	-
TGTGCCAGCAGCCGGGACAGGGGCCACAATGAGCAGTTCTTC	CASSRDRGHNEQFF	-	TRBJ2-1	TRBV6-1	TRBD1
TGTGCCAGCAGCGTAGCGTCTAGCGGGAGAAGGGGAGATACGCAGTATTTT	CASSVASSGRRGDTQYF	-	TRBJ2-3	TRBV9	TRBD2
TGCGCCAGCAGCCACGGATCGACTAGCGGGAGGGGAGAGCAGTTCTTC	CASSHGSTSGRGEQFF	-	TRBJ2-1	TRBV5-1	TRBD2
TGTGCCAGCAGCCCACAGGGGATCGGGGAGCTGTTTTTT	CASSPQGIGELFF	-	TRBJ2-2	TRBV7-9	TRBD1
TGCGCCAGCAGCTTATCCGAGGGGGGAGGGACCCAGTACTTC	CASSLSEGGGTQYF	-	TRBJ2-5	TRBV5-1	-